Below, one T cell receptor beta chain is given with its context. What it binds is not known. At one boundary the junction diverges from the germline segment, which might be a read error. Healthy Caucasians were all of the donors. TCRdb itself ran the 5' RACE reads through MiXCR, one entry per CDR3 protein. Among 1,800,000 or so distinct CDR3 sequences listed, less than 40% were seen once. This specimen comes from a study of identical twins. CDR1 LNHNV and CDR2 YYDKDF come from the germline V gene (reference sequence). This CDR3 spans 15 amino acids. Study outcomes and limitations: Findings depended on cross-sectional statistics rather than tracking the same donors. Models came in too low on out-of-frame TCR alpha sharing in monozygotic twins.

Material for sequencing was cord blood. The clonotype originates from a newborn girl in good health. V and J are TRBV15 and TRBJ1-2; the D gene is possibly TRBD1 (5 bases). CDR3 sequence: CATGRDIGANYGYTF. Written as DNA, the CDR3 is TGTGCCACCGGCAGAGATATAGGGGCGAACTATGGCTACACCTTC.